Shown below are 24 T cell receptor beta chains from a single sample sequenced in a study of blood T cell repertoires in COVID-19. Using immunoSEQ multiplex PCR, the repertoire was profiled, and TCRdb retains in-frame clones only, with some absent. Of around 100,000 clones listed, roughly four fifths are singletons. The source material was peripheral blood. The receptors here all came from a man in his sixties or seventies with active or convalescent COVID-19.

The CDR3: CASSSGTGPYNEQFF. CDR3 bases: TGTGCCAGCAGCTCAGGGACAGGGCCCTACAATGAGCAGTTCTTC. The chain couples TRBV6-5 to TRBJ2-1; the match to TRBD1 covers 9 bases. J gave up 2 bases and V 6 bases, and 5 bases lay outside the gene matches. CDR1 is MNHEY, CDR2 SVGAGI, per germline. The CDR3 totals 15 residues.

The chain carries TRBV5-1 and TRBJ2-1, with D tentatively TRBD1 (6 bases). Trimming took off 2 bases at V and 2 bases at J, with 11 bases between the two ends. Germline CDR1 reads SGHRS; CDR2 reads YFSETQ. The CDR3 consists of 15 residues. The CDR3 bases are TGCGCCAGCAGCTTTTCAGGGGACACCTACAATGAGCAGTTCTTC. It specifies CASSFSGDTYNEQFF.

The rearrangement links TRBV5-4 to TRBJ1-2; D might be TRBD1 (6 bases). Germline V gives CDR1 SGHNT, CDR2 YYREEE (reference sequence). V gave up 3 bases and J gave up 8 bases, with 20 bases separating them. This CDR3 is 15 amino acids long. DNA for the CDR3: TGTGCCAGCAGCTCAGCCAATCGGGGGGCGCCGGGCTACACCTTC. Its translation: CASSSANRGAPGYTF.

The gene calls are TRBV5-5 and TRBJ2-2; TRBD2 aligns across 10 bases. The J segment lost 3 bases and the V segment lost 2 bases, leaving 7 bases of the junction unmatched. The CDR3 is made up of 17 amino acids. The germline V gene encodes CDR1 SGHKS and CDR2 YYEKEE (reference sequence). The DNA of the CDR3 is TGTGCCAGCAGCTTCCCTAGCGGGAGCTCCGACACCGGGGAGCTGTTTTTT. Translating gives CASSFPSGSSDTGELFF.

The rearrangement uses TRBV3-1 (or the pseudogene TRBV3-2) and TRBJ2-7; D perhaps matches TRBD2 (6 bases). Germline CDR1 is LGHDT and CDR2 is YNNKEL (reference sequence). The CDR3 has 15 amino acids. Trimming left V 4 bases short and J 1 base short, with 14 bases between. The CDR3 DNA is TGTGCCAGCAGCCCCGCCGGGACTGCATCCTACGAGCAGTACTTC. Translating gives CASSPAGTASYEQYF.

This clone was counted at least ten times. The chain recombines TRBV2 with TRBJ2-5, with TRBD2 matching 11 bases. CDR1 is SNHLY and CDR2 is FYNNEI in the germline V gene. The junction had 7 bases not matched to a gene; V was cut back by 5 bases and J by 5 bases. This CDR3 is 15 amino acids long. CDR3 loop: CASSSPGTSGETQYF. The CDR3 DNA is TGTGCCAGCAGTTCACCCGGGACTAGCGGTGAGACCCAGTACTTC.

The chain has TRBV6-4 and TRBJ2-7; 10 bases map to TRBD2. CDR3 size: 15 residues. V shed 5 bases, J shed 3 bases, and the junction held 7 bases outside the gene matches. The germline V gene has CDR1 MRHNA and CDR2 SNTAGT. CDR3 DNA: TGTGCCAGCAGTTTCCTAGCGGGAGAAGGCTACGAGCAGTACTTC. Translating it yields CASSFLAGEGYEQYF.

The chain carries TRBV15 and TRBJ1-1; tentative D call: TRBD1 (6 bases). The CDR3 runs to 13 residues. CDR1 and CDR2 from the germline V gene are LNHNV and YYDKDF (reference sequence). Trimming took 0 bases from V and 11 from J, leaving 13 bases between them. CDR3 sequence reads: CATSRDRGALAFF. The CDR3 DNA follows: TGTGCCACCAGCAGAGATCGGGGGGCGCTTGCTTTCTTT.

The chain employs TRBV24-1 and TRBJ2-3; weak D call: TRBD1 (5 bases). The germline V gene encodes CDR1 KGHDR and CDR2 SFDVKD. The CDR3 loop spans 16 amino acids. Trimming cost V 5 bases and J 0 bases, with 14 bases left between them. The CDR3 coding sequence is TGTGCCACCAGTGGTATCTGGGCAGGGAGCACAGATACGCAGTATTTT. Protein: CATSGIWAGSTDTQYF.

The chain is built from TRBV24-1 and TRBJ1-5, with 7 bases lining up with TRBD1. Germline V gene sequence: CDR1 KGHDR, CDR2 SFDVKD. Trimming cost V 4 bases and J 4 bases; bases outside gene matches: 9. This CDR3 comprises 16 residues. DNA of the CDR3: TGTGCCACCAGTGACTCGAGGGCGACAGGGAATCAGCCCCAGCATTTT. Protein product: CATSDSRATGNQPQHF.

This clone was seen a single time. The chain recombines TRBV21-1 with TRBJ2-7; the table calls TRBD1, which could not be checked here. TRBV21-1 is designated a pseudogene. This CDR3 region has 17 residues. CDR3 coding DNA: TGTGCCAGCAGCAAAGCGGTTGCAGGGGTCATCTCCTACGAGCAGTACTTC. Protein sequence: CASSKAVAGVISYEQYF.

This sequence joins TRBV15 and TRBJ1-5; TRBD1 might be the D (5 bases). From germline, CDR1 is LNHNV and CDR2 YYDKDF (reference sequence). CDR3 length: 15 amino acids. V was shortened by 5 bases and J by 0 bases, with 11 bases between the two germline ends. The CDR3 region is CATSPGGYSNQPQHF. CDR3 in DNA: TGTGCCACCAGCCCCGGGGGGTATAGCAATCAGCCCCAGCATTTT. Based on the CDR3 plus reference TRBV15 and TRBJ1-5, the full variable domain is DAMVIQNPRYQVTQFGKPVTLSCSQTLNHNVMYWYQQKSSQAPKLLFHYYDKDFNNEADTPDNFQSRRPNTSFCFLDIRSPGLGDTAMYLCATSPGGYSNQPQHFGDGTRLSIL.

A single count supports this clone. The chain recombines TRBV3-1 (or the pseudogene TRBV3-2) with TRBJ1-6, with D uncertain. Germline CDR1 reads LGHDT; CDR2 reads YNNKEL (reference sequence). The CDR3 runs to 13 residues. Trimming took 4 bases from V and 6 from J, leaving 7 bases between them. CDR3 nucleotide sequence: TGTGCCAGCAGCCGAGACGGTAATTCACCCCTCCACTTT. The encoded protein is CASSRDGNSPLHF.

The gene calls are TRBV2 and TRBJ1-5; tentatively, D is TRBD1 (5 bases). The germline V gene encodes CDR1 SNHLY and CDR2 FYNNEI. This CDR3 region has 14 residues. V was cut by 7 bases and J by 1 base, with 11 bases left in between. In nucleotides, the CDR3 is TGTGCCAGCATGATGGGGGGAAGCAATCAGCCCCAGCATTTT. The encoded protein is CASMMGGSNQPQHF.

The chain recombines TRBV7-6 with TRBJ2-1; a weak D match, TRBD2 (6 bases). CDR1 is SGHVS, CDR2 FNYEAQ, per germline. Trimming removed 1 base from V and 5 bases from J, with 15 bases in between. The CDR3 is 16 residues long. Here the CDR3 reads CASSLDSGTVHNEQFF. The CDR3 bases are TGTGCCAGCAGCTTAGATTCCGGGACTGTTCACAATGAGCAGTTCTTC.

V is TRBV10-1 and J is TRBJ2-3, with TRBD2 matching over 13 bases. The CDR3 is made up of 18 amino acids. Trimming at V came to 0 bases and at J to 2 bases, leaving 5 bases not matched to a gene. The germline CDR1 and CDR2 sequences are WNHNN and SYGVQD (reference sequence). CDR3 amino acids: CASSESRTSGGDTDTQYF. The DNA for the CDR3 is TGCGCCAGCAGTGAGTCCCGGACTAGCGGGGGAGACACAGATACGCAGTATTTT.

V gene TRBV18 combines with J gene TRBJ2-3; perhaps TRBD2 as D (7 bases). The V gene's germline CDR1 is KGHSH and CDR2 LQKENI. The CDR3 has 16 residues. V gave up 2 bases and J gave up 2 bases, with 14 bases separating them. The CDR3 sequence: CASSPAGARTTDTQYF. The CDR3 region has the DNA TGTGCCAGCTCACCAGCGGGGGCTAGAACCACAGATACGCAGTATTTT.

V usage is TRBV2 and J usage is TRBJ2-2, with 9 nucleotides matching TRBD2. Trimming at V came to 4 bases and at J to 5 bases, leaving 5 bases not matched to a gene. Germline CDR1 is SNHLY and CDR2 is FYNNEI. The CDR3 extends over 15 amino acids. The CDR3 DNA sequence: TGTGCCAGCAGTGCGCGGGGGGGACGGACCGGGGAGCTGTTTTTT. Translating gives CASSARGGRTGELFF. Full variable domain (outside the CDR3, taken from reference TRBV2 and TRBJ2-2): EPEVTQTPSHQVTQMGQEVILRCVPISNHLYFYWYRQILGQKVEFLVSFYNNEISEKSEIFDDQFSVERPDGSNFTLKIRSTKLEDSAMYFCASSARGGRTGELFFGEGSRLTVL.

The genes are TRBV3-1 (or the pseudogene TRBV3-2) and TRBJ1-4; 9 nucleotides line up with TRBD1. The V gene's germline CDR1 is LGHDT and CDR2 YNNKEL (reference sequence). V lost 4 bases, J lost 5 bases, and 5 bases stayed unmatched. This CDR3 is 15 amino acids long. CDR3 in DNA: TGTGCCAGCAGCCCGCCGGGACAGGGCAATGAAAAACTGTTTTTT. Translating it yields CASSPPGQGNEKLFF.

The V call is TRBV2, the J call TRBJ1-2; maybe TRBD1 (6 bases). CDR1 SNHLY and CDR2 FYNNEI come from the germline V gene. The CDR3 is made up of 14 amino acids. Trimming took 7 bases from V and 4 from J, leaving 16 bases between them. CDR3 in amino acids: CASTITGPSYGYTF. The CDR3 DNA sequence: TGTGCCAGCACAATCACAGGGCCGTCCTATGGCTACACCTTC.

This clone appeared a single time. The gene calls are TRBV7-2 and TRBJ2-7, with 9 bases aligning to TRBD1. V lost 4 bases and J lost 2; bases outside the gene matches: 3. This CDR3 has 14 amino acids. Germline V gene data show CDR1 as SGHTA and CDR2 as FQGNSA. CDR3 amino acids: CASSYTGGPYEQYF. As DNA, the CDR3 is TGTGCCAGCAGCTACACAGGGGGCCCCTACGAGCAGTACTTC.

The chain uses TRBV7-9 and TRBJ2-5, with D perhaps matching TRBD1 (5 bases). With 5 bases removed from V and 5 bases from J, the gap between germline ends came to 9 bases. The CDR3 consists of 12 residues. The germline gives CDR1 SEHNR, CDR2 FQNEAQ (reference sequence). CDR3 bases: TGTGCCAGCAGCCAGGGCCCCGAGACCCAGTACTTC. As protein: CASSQGPETQYF.

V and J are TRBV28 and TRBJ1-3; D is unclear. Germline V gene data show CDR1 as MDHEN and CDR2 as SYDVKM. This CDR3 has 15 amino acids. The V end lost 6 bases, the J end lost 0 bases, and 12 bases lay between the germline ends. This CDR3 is CASRKTESSGNTIYF. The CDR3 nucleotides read TGTGCCAGCAGAAAGACGGAGTCCTCTGGAAACACCATATATTTT. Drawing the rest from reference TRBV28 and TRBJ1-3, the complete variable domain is DVKVTQSSRYLVKRTGEKVFLECVQDMDHENMFWYRQDPGLGLRLIYFSYDVKMKEKGDIPEGYSVSREKKERFSLILESASTNQTSMYLCASRKTESSGNTIYFGEGSWLTVV.

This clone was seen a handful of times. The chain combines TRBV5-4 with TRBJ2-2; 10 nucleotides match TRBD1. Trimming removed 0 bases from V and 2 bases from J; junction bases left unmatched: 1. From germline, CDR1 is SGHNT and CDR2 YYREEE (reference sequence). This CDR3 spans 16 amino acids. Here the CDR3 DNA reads TGTGCCAGCAGCTTGGGACAGGGGGCTAACACCGGGGAGCTGTTTTTT. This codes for CASSLGQGANTGELFF.